Listed below are T cell receptor beta chains from one sample, sequenced in a study of control samples from healthy donors and cancer patients. The method was immunoSEQ multiplex PCR; TCRdb's version includes in-frame clones alone and lacks a portion of them. The sample has some 220,000 clones, 85% to 95% seen once. The sample consisted of blood. Source of these receptors: a man aged 50 or older in good health. Both conserved end residues are part of each CDR3. Fields, in order: V gene, D gene, J gene, clone size, CDR3 protein, CDR3 DNA. The D gene is left open where the match is weak. Clone size, where shown, is once, few, many, or a class for clones that have expanded.

V gene: TRBV5-1
D gene: -
J gene: TRBJ2-5
clone size: -
CDR3 protein: CASSLEGIQETQYF
CDR3 DNA: TGCGCCAGCAGCTTGGAGGGGATCCAAGAGACCCAGTACTTC

V gene: TRBV5-1
D gene: -
J gene: TRBJ1-4
clone size: -
CDR3 protein: CASSIGSANEKLFF
CDR3 DNA: TGCGCCAGCAGCATAGGTAGTGCTAATGAAAAACTGTTTTTT

V gene: TRBV7-3
D gene: -
J gene: TRBJ1-1
clone size: once
CDR3 protein: CASSLLGLNTEAFF
CDR3 DNA: TGTGCCAGCAGCTTACTCGGGTTGAACACTGAAGCTTTCTTT

V gene: TRBV24-1
D gene: TRBD1
J gene: TRBJ2-3
clone size: -
CDR3 protein: CATSDLQRGQGQDTQYF
CDR3 DNA: TGTGCCACCAGTGATTTGCAAAGGGGACAGGGGCAAGATACGCAGTATTTT

V gene: TRBV2
D gene: -
J gene: TRBJ1-6
clone size: once
CDR3 protein: CASKWEGPSSPLHF
CDR3 DNA: TGTGCCAGCAAGTGGGAAGGTCCGAGTTCACCCCTCCACTTT

V gene: TRBV5-1
D gene: TRBD1
J gene: TRBJ1-2
clone size: -
CDR3 protein: CASSPGGTAQGYTF
CDR3 DNA: TGCGCCAGCAGCCCGGGCGGGACAGCTCAAGGCTACACCTTC

V gene: TRBV28
D gene: TRBD2
J gene: TRBJ2-1
clone size: -
CDR3 protein: CASSLVLAGSYNEQFF
CDR3 DNA: TGTGCCAGCAGTTTAGTCCTAGCGGGCTCCTACAATGAGCAGTTCTTC

V gene: TRBV28
D gene: -
J gene: TRBJ2-5
clone size: -
CDR3 protein: CASSSGAILSETQYF
CDR3 DNA: TGTGCCAGCAGTTCCGGGGCAATATTGTCCGAGACCCAGTACTTC

V gene: TRBV9
D gene: TRBD1
J gene: TRBJ1-4
clone size: -
CDR3 protein: CASSPGGQRNEKLFF
CDR3 DNA: TGTGCCAGCAGCCCCGGGGGACAGAGAAATGAAAAACTGTTTTTT

V gene: TRBV7-9
D gene: -
J gene: TRBJ1-3
clone size: -
CDR3 protein: CASSPRFGQSGNTIYF
CDR3 DNA: TGTGCCAGCAGCCCTAGGTTCGGGCAGTCTGGAAACACCATATATTTT

V gene: TRBV6-6
D gene: -
J gene: TRBJ1-1
clone size: -
CDR3 protein: CASSTLEAFTEAFF
CDR3 DNA: TGTGCCAGCAGCACTCTGGAGGCTTTCACTGAAGCTTTCTTT

V gene: TRBV18
D gene: -
J gene: TRBJ1-6
clone size: -
CDR3 protein: CASSRGGSNSPLHF
CDR3 DNA: TGTGCCAGCTCACGAGGGGGTTCGAATTCACCCCTCCACTTT

V gene: TRBV24-1
D gene: -
J gene: TRBJ2-1
clone size: -
CDR3 protein: CATSDFRGSYNEQFF
CDR3 DNA: TGTGCCACCAGTGATTTTCGGGGGTCCTACAATGAGCAGTTCTTC

V gene: TRBV27
D gene: -
J gene: TRBJ2-7
clone size: -
CDR3 protein: CASSSRGGNEQYF
CDR3 DNA: TGTGCCAGCAGTTCCAGGGGAGGAAACGAGCAGTACTTC

V gene: TRBV7-3
D gene: TRBD1
J gene: TRBJ1-1
clone size: -
CDR3 protein: CASSTGGEAFF
CDR3 DNA: TGTGCCAGCAGTACAGGGGGGGAAGCTTTCTTT

V gene: TRBV24-1
D gene: -
J gene: TRBJ2-3
clone size: -
CDR3 protein: CATSDPGTYTQYF
CDR3 DNA: TGTGCCACCAGTGACCCCGGGACCTATACGCAGTATTTT

V gene: TRBV27
D gene: -
J gene: TRBJ2-1
clone size: -
CDR3 protein: CASSLYRVGYNEQFF
CDR3 DNA: TGTGCCAGCAGTTTATACAGGGTGGGATACAATGAGCAGTTCTTC

V gene: TRBV19
D gene: -
J gene: TRBJ1-5
clone size: -
CDR3 protein: CASSFSLNQPQHF
CDR3 DNA: TGTGCCAGTAGTTTCTCACTTAATCAGCCCCAGCATTTT

V gene: TRBV5-1
D gene: -
J gene: TRBJ1-2
clone size: -
CDR3 protein: CASSPTLRRAESYGYTF
CDR3 DNA: TGCGCCAGCAGCCCAACCCTTCGCAGGGCTGAGTCCTATGGCTACACCTTC

V gene: TRBV29-1
D gene: -
J gene: TRBJ1-2
clone size: -
CDR3 protein: CSVEFNYGYTF
CDR3 DNA: TGCAGCGTTGAGTTTAACTATGGCTACACCTTC

V gene: TRBV7-6
D gene: TRBD1
J gene: TRBJ2-3
clone size: -
CDR3 protein: CASSPGTGGYTDTQYF
CDR3 DNA: TGTGCCAGCAGCCCCGGGACAGGGGGCTACACAGATACGCAGTATTTT

V gene: TRBV18
D gene: TRBD1
J gene: TRBJ2-7
clone size: -
CDR3 protein: CASSPRTGHHEQYF
CDR3 DNA: TGTGCCAGCTCACCACGGACAGGACACCACGAGCAGTACTTC

V gene: TRBV20-1
D gene: -
J gene: TRBJ2-2
clone size: -
CDR3 protein: CSASLQGIAGELFF
CDR3 DNA: TGCAGTGCTAGTCTGCAGGGTATCGCCGGGGAGCTGTTTTTT

V gene: TRBV7-2
D gene: -
J gene: TRBJ2-5
clone size: -
CDR3 protein: CASSPVDSRNPQYF
CDR3 DNA: TGTGCCAGCAGCCCCGTGGACAGTCGAAATCCCCAGTACTTC

V gene: TRBV7-9
D gene: -
J gene: TRBJ2-1
clone size: -
CDR3 protein: CASSLIRQVVDNEQFF
CDR3 DNA: TGTGCCAGCAGCTTAATCAGACAGGTTGTGGACAATGAGCAGTTCTTC

V gene: TRBV12-3/TRBV12-4
D gene: TRBD1
J gene: TRBJ2-7
clone size: -
CDR3 protein: CASTNRGGGEQYF
CDR3 DNA: TGTGCCAGCACCAATCGAGGGGGCGGCGAGCAGTACTTC

V gene: TRBV7-8
D gene: -
J gene: TRBJ2-5
clone size: -
CDR3 protein: CASSRDRGETQYF
CDR3 DNA: TGTGCCAGCAGCCGCGACCGGGGAGAGACCCAGTACTTC

V gene: TRBV28
D gene: TRBD1
J gene: TRBJ1-2
clone size: -
CDR3 protein: CASSRDSDYGYTF
CDR3 DNA: TGTGCCAGCAGTCGGGACAGTGACTATGGCTACACCTTC

V gene: TRBV3-1/TRBV3-2
D gene: TRBD1
J gene: TRBJ2-1
clone size: -
CDR3 protein: CASTPGTGGYNEQFF
CDR3 DNA: TGTGCCAGCACCCCCGGGACAGGGGGCTACAATGAGCAGTTCTTC

V gene: TRBV15
D gene: -
J gene: TRBJ1-1
clone size: -
CDR3 protein: CATTLTFGPIEAFF
CDR3 DNA: TGTGCCACCACCCTGACGTTTGGCCCGATCGAAGCTTTCTTT

V gene: TRBV6-5
D gene: -
J gene: TRBJ2-3
clone size: -
CDR3 protein: CASRGGGTQYF
CDR3 DNA: TGTGCCAGCAGGGGGGGCGGGACGCAGTATTTT